Listed here are 27 T cell receptor beta chains from one sample, sequenced in a study of cytomegalovirus exposure and HLA in healthy donors. PCR used 60 Vbeta primers and 13 Jbeta primers. Using immunoSEQ multiplex PCR, the repertoire was profiled, and TCRdb retains in-frame clones only, with some absent. Among 200,000 to 250,000 clones listed, approximately 81% were seen once. The sequenced material came from PBMCs. The receptors were gathered from a man aged 25 to 40 in good health and CMV-seronegative.

This clone was detected only once. This rearrangement joins TRBV28 to TRBJ1-4, with 7 bases aligning to TRBD1. CDR3 length: 17 residues. V lost 3 bases and J lost 5; bases outside the gene matches: 12. Germline CDR1 and CDR2: MDHEN and SYDVKM. The CDR3 reads CASSFPPWDRQNEKLFF. The CDR3 nucleotides are TGTGCCAGCAGTTTCCCCCCCTGGGACAGACAAAATGAAAAACTGTTTTTT.

The chain has TRBV5-8 and TRBJ1-2; D is possibly TRBD1 (6 bases). Trimming removed 4 bases at V and 11 bases at J, with 18 bases between. This CDR3 has 13 residues. The germline V gene encodes CDR1 SGHTS and CDR2 YDEGEE. This chain's CDR3 is CASSGFDRLKYTF. The CDR3 DNA is TGTGCCAGCAGCGGATTCGACAGGTTAAAGTACACCTTC.

This clone appeared once. The chain is built from TRBV7-2 and TRBJ1-1, with 8 bases lining up with TRBD1. V gave up 5 bases and J gave up 1 base; unmatched junction bases: 6. Germline V gene data show CDR1 as SGHTA and CDR2 as FQGNSA. The CDR3 loop spans 15 amino acids. The CDR3, as DNA: TGTGCCAGCAGCCAGTACAGGGGGTGGAACACTGAAGCTTTCTTT. Protein: CASSQYRGWNTEAFF.

The V gene is TRBV19, the J gene TRBJ2-7; a possible D gene is TRBD1 (6 bases). Germline CDR1 LNHDA, CDR2 SQIVND (reference sequence). Trimming pared 6 bases from V and 7 bases from J, leaving 22 bases between. The length of the CDR3 is 15 residues. The DNA of the CDR3 is TGTGCCAGTAGGATTAGATGTACAGGGTTGGAAGAGCAGTACTTC. Protein sequence: CASRIRCTGLEEQYF.

The gene calls are TRBV5-1 and TRBJ2-3, with 8 bases that match TRBD2. This CDR3 has 16 residues. The germline gives CDR1 SGHRS, CDR2 YFSETQ. V lost 1 base and J lost 1; bases outside the gene matches: 5. In DNA, the CDR3 is TGCGCCAGCAGCTTGAGGAGCGGGGGCCGCACAGATACGCAGTATTTT. This encodes CASSLRSGGRTDTQYF.

The chain combines TRBV7-2 with TRBJ2-1; 9 positions match TRBD1. CDR1 SGHTA and CDR2 FQGNSA come from the germline V gene. The CDR3 runs to 15 residues. J lost 2 bases, V lost 6 bases, and 5 bases had no gene match. The CDR3 protein is CASSHRQGAYNEQFF. CDR3 nucleotides: TGTGCCAGCAGTCATAGACAGGGGGCCTACAATGAGCAGTTCTTC.

The V and J genes are TRBV7-2 and TRBJ1-1; 10 nucleotides agree with TRBD1. The CDR3 consists of 15 residues. Germline V gives CDR1 SGHTA, CDR2 FQGNSA. J gave up 4 bases and V 5 bases, and 7 bases lay outside the gene matches. In DNA, the CDR3 is TGTGCCAGCAGCGTGATGACAGGGGGCCGCACTGAAGCTTTCTTT. Its translation: CASSVMTGGRTEAFF.

The J gene is TRBJ1-4, the V gene TRBV28; a possible D gene is TRBD1 (6 bases). V lost 2 bases, J lost 8 bases, and 15 bases lay in between. The V gene's germline CDR1 is MDHEN and CDR2 SYDVKM. The length of the CDR3 is 15 residues. The CDR3 sequence is CASSLPAGDPEKLFF. The CDR3 DNA sequence: TGTGCCAGCAGTTTACCGGCAGGGGATCCGGAAAAACTGTTTTTT.

The rearrangement joins TRBV7-2 to TRBJ2-7; D might be TRBD2 (6 bases). The V gene's germline CDR1 is SGHTA and CDR2 FQGNSA. The V end lost 5 bases, the J end lost 3 bases, and 14 bases lay between the germline ends. CDR3 length: 14 residues. CDR3 in DNA: TGTGCCAGCAGCCCACGGTGGGGGGACTACGAGCAGTACTTC. Protein sequence: CASSPRWGDYEQYF.

This sequence joins TRBV11-2 and TRBJ2-5; D unresolved. Trimming took off 2 bases at V and 5 bases at J, with 3 bases between the two ends. The germline V gene has CDR1 SGHAT and CDR2 FQNNGV. CDR3 size: 11 residues. CDR3 in amino acids: CASSLSETQYF. The CDR3 DNA is TGTGCCAGCAGCTTATCGGAGACCCAGTACTTC.

The sample holds one count of this clone. An end of the junction differs from the germline gene, which may be a read error. This chain connects TRBV4-3 to TRBJ2-6; 8 bases are a match to TRBD1. Germline loops: CDR1 LGHNA, CDR2 YSLEER. The CDR3 length is 20 residues. The CDR3 loop is CASSQDLMGTGGSGASVLTF. DNA of the CDR3: TGCGCCAGCAGCCAAGATCTCATGGGGACAGGAGGCTCTGGGGCCAGCGTCCTGACTTTC.

This clone was picked up one time. This sequence joins TRBV9 and TRBJ2-7, with TRBD2 matching 9 bases. The trim removed 0 bases at V and 4 bases at J, leaving 5 bases unmatched. CDR3 length: 15 amino acids. CDR1 is SGDLS, CDR2 YYNGEE, per germline. CDR3 region: CASSVGGGGAYEQYF. The CDR3 DNA sequence: TGTGCCAGCAGCGTAGGGGGCGGGGGGGCATACGAGCAGTACTTC.

This chain links TRBV5-1 with TRBJ1-2, with D tentatively TRBD1 (6 bases). V lost 0 bases and J 4 bases, leaving 13 bases between the germline ends. The germline gives CDR1 SGHRS, CDR2 YFSETQ. The CDR3 covers 15 residues. The CDR3 loop reads CASSLGQGRRYGYTF. CDR3 bases: TGCGCCAGCAGCTTGGGGCAGGGGCGTCGCTATGGCTACACCTTC.

This chain connects TRBV28 to TRBJ1-6; D call uncertain. Germline V gene data show CDR1 as MDHEN and CDR2 as SYDVKM. This CDR3 has 15 amino acids. The V end lost 6 bases, the J end lost 0 bases, and 9 bases lay between the germline ends. The DNA of the CDR3 is TGTGCCAGCAGCCGCCTAGACTCCTATAATTCACCCCTCCACTTT. Translating gives CASSRLDSYNSPLHF.

V gene TRBV9 combines with J gene TRBJ1-1, with D possibly matching TRBD1 (5 bases). Trimming left V 4 bases short and J 0 bases short, with 7 bases between. Looked up from germline, CDR1 is SGDLS and CDR2 is YYNGEE. There are 13 residues in the CDR3. The CDR3 spells CASSQGMNTEAFF. DNA for the CDR3: TGTGCCAGCAGCCAGGGCATGAACACTGAAGCTTTCTTT.

The chain is built from TRBV6-1 and TRBJ1-1, with 10 nucleotides matching TRBD1. The V gene's germline CDR1 is MNHNS and CDR2 SASEGT. Losses at the gene ends were 1 base for V and 4 bases for J; bases not matched to a gene: 3. The length of the CDR3 is 15 residues. The CDR3 bases are TGTGCCAGCAGTGAAGACGACAGGGGGCGCACTGAAGCTTTCTTT. Protein: CASSEDDRGRTEAFF.

The chain combines TRBV11-2 with TRBJ2-3; D possibly corresponds to TRBD1 (5 bases). V was cut by 5 bases and J by 0 bases, with 12 bases left in between. Germline V gene lookup returns CDR1 SGHAT and CDR2 FQNNGV. The CDR3 has 15 amino acids. The CDR3 protein is CASSPGFVSTDTQYF. CDR3 nucleotide sequence: TGTGCCAGCAGCCCAGGGTTTGTGAGCACAGATACGCAGTATTTT. Variable domain in full (rest from reference TRBV11-2 and TRBJ2-3): EAGVAQSPRYKIIEKRQSVAFWCNPISGHATLYWYQQILGQGPKLLIQFQNNGVVDDSQLPKDRFSAERLKGVDSTLKIQPAKLEDSAVYLCASSPGFVSTDTQYFGPGTRLTVL.

The chain has TRBV19 and TRBJ1-6; 8 positions agree with TRBD1. CDR3 length: 14 amino acids. The ends lost 7 bases at V and 8 bases at J; junction bases unmatched: 7. Per the germline V gene, CDR1 is LNHDA and CDR2 is SQIVND (reference sequence). The CDR3 here is CASTPNRGDSPLHF. The CDR3 DNA follows: TGTGCCAGTACCCCCAACAGGGGGGATTCACCCCTCCACTTT.

Only a few counts were recorded for this clone. The rearrangement uses TRBV29-1 and TRBJ1-2; 7 nucleotides match TRBD1. V shed 8 bases, J shed 4 bases, and the junction held 10 bases outside the gene matches. This CDR3 is built from 13 residues. Germline V gene sequence: CDR1 SQVTM, CDR2 ANQGSEA. Written as DNA, the CDR3 is TGCAGCATAACAGGGGCGGGTGGCTATGGCTACACCTTC. The encoded protein is CSITGAGGYGYTF.

This chain joins TRBV29-1 and TRBJ1-2; no clear D. V was trimmed by 0 bases and J by 1 base, leaving 3 bases between them. The germline V gene encodes CDR1 SQVTM and CDR2 ANQGSEA. The CDR3 is made up of 12 amino acids. This CDR3 is CSVEDGNYGYTF. CDR3 nucleotides: TGCAGCGTTGAAGACGGTAACTATGGCTACACCTTC.

V and J are TRBV5-1 and TRBJ1-1; tentatively, D is TRBD1 (5 bases). The CDR3 is 15 residues long. V was pared by 0 bases and J by 2 bases, with 11 bases between. CDR1 SGHRS and CDR2 YFSETQ come from the germline V gene. The CDR3: CASSLGGRSNTEAFF. CDR3 DNA: TGCGCCAGCAGCTTGGGGGGCAGATCAAACACTGAAGCTTTCTTT.

V and J are TRBV2 and TRBJ2-7, with 9 bases identical to TRBD1. This CDR3 region has 15 residues. V shed 4 bases and J 3 bases; nucleotides not matched to a gene: 7. Germline CDR1 SNHLY, CDR2 FYNNEI. The CDR3 loop is CASSAGPGQGYEQYF. The DNA for the CDR3 is TGTGCCAGCAGTGCCGGTCCGGGACAGGGCTACGAGCAGTACTTC. Using reference TRBV2 and TRBJ2-7 for the parts outside the CDR3, the full variable domain is EPEVTQTPSHQVTQMGQEVILRCVPISNHLYFYWYRQILGQKVEFLVSFYNNEISEKSEIFDDQFSVERPDGSNFTLKIRSTKLEDSAMYFCASSAGPGQGYEQYFGPGTRLTVT.

The chain carries TRBV11-2 and TRBJ2-1; the D is unclear. This CDR3 spans 12 amino acids. Trimming removed 1 base at V and 7 bases at J, with 5 bases between. From germline, CDR1 is SGHAT and CDR2 FQNNGV. The CDR3 loop is CASSLARNEQFF. CDR3 bases: TGTGCCAGCAGCTTAGCTAGAAATGAGCAGTTCTTC. The complete variable domain, with remaining parts taken from reference TRBV11-2 and TRBJ2-1, reads EAGVAQSPRYKIIEKRQSVAFWCNPISGHATLYWYQQILGQGPKLLIQFQNNGVVDDSQLPKDRFSAERLKGVDSTLKIQPAKLEDSAVYLCASSLARNEQFFGPGTRLTVL.

This chain links TRBV6-5 with TRBJ1-6; possible D gene TRBD1, 5 bases. Trimming cost V 2 bases and J 9 bases, with 8 bases left between them. The CDR3 is 13 residues long. Per the germline V gene, CDR1 is MNHEY and CDR2 is SVGAGI. Written as DNA, the CDR3 is TGTGCCAGCAGTTACAGCGACAGTTCACCCCTCCACTTT. Residues: CASSYSDSSPLHF.

This sequence joins TRBV7-9 and TRBJ1-6; tentative D call: TRBD1 (6 bases). The CDR3 extends over 14 amino acids. With 5 bases removed from V and 8 bases from J, the gap between germline ends came to 13 bases. CDR1 SEHNR and CDR2 FQNEAQ come from the germline V gene (reference sequence). The chain's CDR3 is CASSTTGTHSPLHF. The CDR3 nucleotides read TGTGCCAGCAGCACGACAGGTACTCATTCACCCCTCCACTTT.

The rearrangement uses TRBV5-1 and TRBJ2-7, with D possibly TRBD2 on 5 matching bases. CDR3 length: 13 residues. Trimming pared 4 bases from V and 0 bases from J, leaving 8 bases between. Germline V gives CDR1 SGHRS, CDR2 YFSETQ. The CDR3 sequence is CASSGSSSYEQYF. The CDR3 DNA sequence: TGCGCCAGCAGCGGGAGTAGCTCCTACGAGCAGTACTTC.

The chain is built from TRBV27 and TRBJ2-7; tentative D call: TRBD1 (5 bases). With 7 bases removed from V and 3 bases from J, the gap between germline ends came to 19 bases. The germline CDR1 and CDR2 sequences are MNHEY and SMNVEV (reference sequence). The CDR3 extends over 15 amino acids. The CDR3 is CASTPRAGLNYEQYF. In nucleotides, the CDR3 is TGTGCCAGCACTCCACGGGCAGGGTTAAACTACGAGCAGTACTTC.